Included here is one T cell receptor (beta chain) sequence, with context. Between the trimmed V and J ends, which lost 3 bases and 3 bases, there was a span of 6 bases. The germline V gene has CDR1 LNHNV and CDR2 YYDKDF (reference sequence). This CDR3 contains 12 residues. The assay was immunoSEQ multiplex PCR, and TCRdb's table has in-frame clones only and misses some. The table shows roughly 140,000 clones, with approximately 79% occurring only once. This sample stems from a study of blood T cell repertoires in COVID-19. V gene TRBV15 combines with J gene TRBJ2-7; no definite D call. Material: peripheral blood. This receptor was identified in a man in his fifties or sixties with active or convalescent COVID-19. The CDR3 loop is CATSRQLYEQYF. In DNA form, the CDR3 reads TGTGCCACCAGCAGGCAACTCTACGAGCAGTACTTC. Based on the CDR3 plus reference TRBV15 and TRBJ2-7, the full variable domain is DAMVIQNPRYQVTQFGKPVTLSCSQTLNHNVMYWYQQKSSQAPKLLFHYYDKDFNNEADTPDNFQSRRPNTSFCFLDIRSPGLGDTAMYLCATSRQLYEQYFGPGTRLTVT.